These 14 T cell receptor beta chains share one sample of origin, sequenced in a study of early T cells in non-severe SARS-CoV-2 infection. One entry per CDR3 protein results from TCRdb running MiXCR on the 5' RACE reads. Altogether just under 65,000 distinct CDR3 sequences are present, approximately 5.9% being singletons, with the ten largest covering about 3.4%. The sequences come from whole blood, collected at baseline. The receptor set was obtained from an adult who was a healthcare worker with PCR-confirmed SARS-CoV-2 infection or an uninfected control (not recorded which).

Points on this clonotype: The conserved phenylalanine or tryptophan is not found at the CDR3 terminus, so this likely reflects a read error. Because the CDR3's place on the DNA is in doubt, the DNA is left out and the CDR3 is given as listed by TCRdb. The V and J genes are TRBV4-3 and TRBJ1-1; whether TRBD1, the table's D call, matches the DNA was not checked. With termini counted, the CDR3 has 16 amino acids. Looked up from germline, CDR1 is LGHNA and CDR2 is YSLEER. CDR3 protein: CASSQSQGAANTEAFL.

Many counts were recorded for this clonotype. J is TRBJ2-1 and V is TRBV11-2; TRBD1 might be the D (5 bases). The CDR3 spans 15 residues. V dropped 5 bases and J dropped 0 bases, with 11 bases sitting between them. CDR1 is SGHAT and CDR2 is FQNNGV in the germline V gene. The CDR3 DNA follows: TGTGCCAGCAGCGCCGACAGTAGCTCCTACAATGAGCAGTTCTTC. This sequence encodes CASSADSSSYNEQFF. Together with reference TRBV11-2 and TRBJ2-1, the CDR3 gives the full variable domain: EAGVAQSPRYKIIEKRQSVAFWCNPISGHATLYWYQQILGQGPKLLIQFQNNGVVDDSQLPKDRFSAERLKGVDSTLKIQPAKLEDSAVYLCASSADSSSYNEQFFGPGTRLTVL.

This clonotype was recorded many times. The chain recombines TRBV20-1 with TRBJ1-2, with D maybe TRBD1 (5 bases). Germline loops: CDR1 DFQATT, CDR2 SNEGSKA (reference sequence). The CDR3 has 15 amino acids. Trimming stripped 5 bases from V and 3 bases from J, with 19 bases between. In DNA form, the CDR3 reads TGCAGTGCTCCAACCCCCGGGGGGGTGGACTATGGCTACACCTTC. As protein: CSAPTPGGVDYGYTF.

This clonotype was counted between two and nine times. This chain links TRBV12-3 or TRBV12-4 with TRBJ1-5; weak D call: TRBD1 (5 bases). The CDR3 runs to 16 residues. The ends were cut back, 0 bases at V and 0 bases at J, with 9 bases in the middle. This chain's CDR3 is CASSLARGVSNQPQHF. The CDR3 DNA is TGTGCCAGCAGTTTAGCGCGGGGGGTTAGCAATCAGCCCCAGCATTTT.

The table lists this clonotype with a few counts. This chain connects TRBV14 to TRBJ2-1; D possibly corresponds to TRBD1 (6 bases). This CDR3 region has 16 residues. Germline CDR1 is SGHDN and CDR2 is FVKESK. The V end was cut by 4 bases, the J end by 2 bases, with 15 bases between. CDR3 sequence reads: CASSPRWGLTYNEQFF. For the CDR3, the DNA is TGTGCCAGCAGCCCAAGATGGGGGCTCACCTACAATGAGCAGTTCTTC.

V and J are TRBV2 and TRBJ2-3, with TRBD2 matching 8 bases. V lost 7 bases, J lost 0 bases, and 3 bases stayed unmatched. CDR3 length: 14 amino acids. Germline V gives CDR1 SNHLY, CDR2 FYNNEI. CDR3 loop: CASKASGSTDTQYF. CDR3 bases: TGTGCCAGCAAGGCTAGCGGGAGCACAGATACGCAGTATTTT.

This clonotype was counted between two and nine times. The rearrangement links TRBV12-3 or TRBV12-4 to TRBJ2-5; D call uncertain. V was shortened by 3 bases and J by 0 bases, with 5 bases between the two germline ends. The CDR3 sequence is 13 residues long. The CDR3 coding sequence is TGTGCCAGCAGTTTCGGTTACCAAGAGACCCAGTACTTC. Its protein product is CASSFGYQETQYF.

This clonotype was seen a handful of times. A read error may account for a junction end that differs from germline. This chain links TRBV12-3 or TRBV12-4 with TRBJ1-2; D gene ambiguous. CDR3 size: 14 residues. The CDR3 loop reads CASSTRAVGYGFTF. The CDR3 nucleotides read TGTGCCAGCAGTACCCGGGCAGTAGGCTATGGCTTCACCTTC.

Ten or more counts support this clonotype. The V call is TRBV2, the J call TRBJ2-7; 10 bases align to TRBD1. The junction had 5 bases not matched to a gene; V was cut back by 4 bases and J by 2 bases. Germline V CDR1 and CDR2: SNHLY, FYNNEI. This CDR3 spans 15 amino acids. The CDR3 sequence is CASSAGQGITYEQYF. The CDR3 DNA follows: TGTGCCAGCAGTGCGGGACAGGGGATCACCTACGAGCAGTACTTC.

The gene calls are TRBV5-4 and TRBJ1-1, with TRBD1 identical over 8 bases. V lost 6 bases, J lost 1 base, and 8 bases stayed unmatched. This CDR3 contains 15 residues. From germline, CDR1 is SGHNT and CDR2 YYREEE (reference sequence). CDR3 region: CASKTQGAPNTEAFF. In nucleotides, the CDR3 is TGTGCCAGCAAAACTCAGGGGGCTCCGAACACTGAAGCTTTCTTT.

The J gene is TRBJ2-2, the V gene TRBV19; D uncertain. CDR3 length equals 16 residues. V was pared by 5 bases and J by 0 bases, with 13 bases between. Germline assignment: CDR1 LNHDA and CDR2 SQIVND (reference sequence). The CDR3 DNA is TGTGCCAGTAGTCCCCTGGGCAGCACGAACACCGGGGAGCTGTTTTTT. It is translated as CASSPLGSTNTGELFF. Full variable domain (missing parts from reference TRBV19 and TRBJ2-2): DGGITQSPKYLFRKEGQNVTLSCEQNLNHDAMYWYRQDPGQGLRLIYYSQIVNDFQKGDIAEGYSVSREKKESFPLTVTSAQKNPTAFYLCASSPLGSTNTGELFFGEGSRLTVL.

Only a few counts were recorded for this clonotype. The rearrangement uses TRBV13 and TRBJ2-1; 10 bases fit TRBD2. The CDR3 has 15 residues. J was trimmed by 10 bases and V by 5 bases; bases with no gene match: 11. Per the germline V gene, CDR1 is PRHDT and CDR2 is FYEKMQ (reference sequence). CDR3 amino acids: CASSPGASGSAEQFF. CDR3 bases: TGTGCCAGCAGCCCTGGGGCTAGCGGGAGTGCAGAGCAGTTCTTC.

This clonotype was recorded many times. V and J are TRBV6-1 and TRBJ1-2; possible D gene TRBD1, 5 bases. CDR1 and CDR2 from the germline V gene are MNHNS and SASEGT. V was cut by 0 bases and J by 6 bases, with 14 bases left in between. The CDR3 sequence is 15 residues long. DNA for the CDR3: TGTGCCAGCAGTGAAGCGCGGACATTTGTTGATGGCTACACCTTC. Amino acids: CASSEARTFVDGYTF.

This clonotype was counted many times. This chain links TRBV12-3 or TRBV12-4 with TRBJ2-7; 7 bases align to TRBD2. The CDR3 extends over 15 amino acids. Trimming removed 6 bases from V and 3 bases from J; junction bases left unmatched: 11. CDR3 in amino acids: CASSWGLPSLYEQYF. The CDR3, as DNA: TGTGCCAGCAGCTGGGGACTACCGTCCCTCTACGAGCAGTACTTC.